The present T cell receptor beta chain was sequenced within a study of blood T cells in healthy people across ages. Through a sample-barcoded 5' primer and a J-beta primer mix, a second PCR was run for 7 to 11 cycles. One entry per CDR3 protein results from TCRdb running MiXCR on the 5' RACE reads. The table records around 940,000 distinct CDR3 sequences, 45% to 60% of them present only once. The sequence was collected from a woman aged 60 to 75 in good health. Sequencing input: blood.

The CDR3 is CSAWDRGTYEQYF. The CDR3 DNA sequence: TGCAGTGCGTGGGACAGGGGGACCTACGAGCAGTACTTC. The chain uses TRBV20-1 and TRBJ2-7; 11 nucleotides align to TRBD1. The CDR3 is 13 residues long. The germline V gene has CDR1 DFQATT and CDR2 SNEGSKA (reference sequence). V trimming: 6 bases; J trimming: 2 bases; junction bases outside the gene matches: 3.